A single sample is the source of the 18 T cell receptor beta chains below, sequenced in a study of blood T cell repertoires in COVID-19. Assay used: immunoSEQ multiplex PCR; TCRdb lists only in-frame clones, some missing. The data hold tens of thousands of clones, with about 80% observed a single time. Specimen: peripheral blood. The source is a young man with COVID-19, enrolled during active disease.

V usage is TRBV5-6 and J usage is TRBJ1-1; D gene uncertain. V was shortened by 0 bases and J by 0 bases, with 6 bases between the two germline ends. This CDR3 spans 14 amino acids. CDR1 and CDR2 (germline): SGHDT, YYEEEE. The CDR3 is CASSLVSVNTEAFF. CDR3 sequence (DNA): TGTGCCAGCAGCTTGGTGTCGGTGAACACTGAAGCTTTCTTT.

This clone was seen a few times. This rearrangement joins TRBV15 to TRBJ2-1; 12 nucleotides line up with TRBD2. The germline V gene encodes CDR1 LNHNV and CDR2 YYDKDF (reference sequence). With V trimmed by 10 bases and J by 9 bases, 7 bases remained unmatched. The CDR3 length is 13 residues. The CDR3 sequence is CASTSGRNREQFF. The DNA for the CDR3 is TGTGCCAGTACTAGCGGGAGGAATCGTGAGCAGTTCTTC.

The chain joins TRBV29-1 to TRBJ1-1; TRBD1 agrees at 8 bases. CDR3 size: 14 residues. The germline V gene has CDR1 SQVTM and CDR2 ANQGSEA. The junction had 8 bases not matched to a gene; V was cut back by 0 bases and J by 8 bases. CDR3 residues: CSVEDPGQGREAFF. CDR3 bases: TGCAGCGTTGAAGATCCCGGACAGGGAAGAGAAGCTTTCTTT.

This clone came up once. The chain joins TRBV2 to TRBJ1-3; D gene unclear. The CDR3 extends over 15 amino acids. Trimming took off 3 bases at V and 4 bases at J, with 13 bases between the two ends. Germline V gives CDR1 SNHLY, CDR2 FYNNEI. The CDR3 loop is CASSEGLLTGNTIYF. Written as DNA, the CDR3 is TGTGCCAGCAGTGAGGGCCTTCTTACGGGAAACACCATATATTTT.

The CDR3: CASSRTGGRGDYGYTF. CDR3 nucleotide sequence: TGTGCCAGCAGCCGAACAGGGGGCAGAGGTGACTATGGCTACACCTTC. The chain has TRBV4-2 and TRBJ1-2; 9 bases match TRBD1. J was trimmed by 3 bases and V by 4 bases; bases with no gene match: 9. The CDR3 covers 16 residues. Germline lookup yields CDR1 LGHNA and CDR2 YNFKEQ.

This clone was found once. This rearrangement joins TRBV7-2 to TRBJ1-1, with a tentative D call TRBD1 (5 bases). There are 18 residues in the CDR3. The V end lost 5 bases, the J end lost 1 base, and 23 bases lay between the germline ends. Germline assignment: CDR1 SGHTA and CDR2 FQGNSA. CDR3 region: CASSLTPGRGRGNTEAFF. DNA for the CDR3: TGTGCCAGCAGCCTAACGCCCGGCCGAGGGAGGGGGAACACTGAAGCTTTCTTT.

The chain combines TRBV19 with TRBJ1-4; D not certain. Trimming cost V 8 bases and J 0 bases, with 16 bases left between them. Germline V CDR1 and CDR2: LNHDA, SQIVND (reference sequence). This CDR3 spans 16 amino acids. In nucleotides, the CDR3 is TGTGCCAGTGCGAAAGGGAGGGCAGCAACTAATGAAAAACTGTTTTTT. It specifies CASAKGRAATNEKLFF.

The chain couples TRBV15 to TRBJ2-1; 7 bases agree with TRBD1. The V segment lost 8 bases and the J segment 2 bases; nucleotides outside the gene matches: 9. Germline CDR1 is LNHNV and CDR2 is YYDKDF (reference sequence). This CDR3 comprises 15 residues. The CDR3 nucleotides read TGTGCCACCGAGCCTACAGGGGCGGCCTACAATGAGCAGTTCTTC. Translation gives CATEPTGAAYNEQFF.

The DNA for the CDR3 is TGTGCCACCAGTGATGGGGACAGGCCGTGGGGCTACACCTTC. Amino acids: CATSDGDRPWGYTF. The chain employs TRBV24-1 and TRBJ1-2; 8 nucleotides agree with TRBD1. Germline loops: CDR1 KGHDR, CDR2 SFDVKD. There are 14 residues in the CDR3. V dropped 3 bases and J dropped 8; count of bases not matched to a gene: 7.

The chain uses TRBV27 and TRBJ1-1; no definite D call. V lost 6 bases and J lost 8, with 13 bases in between. The CDR3 covers 12 residues. CDR1 is MNHEY and CDR2 is SMNVEV in the germline V gene (reference sequence). The CDR3 DNA reads TGTGCCAGCAGCCAGCGGTGGCCCGAAGCTTTCTTT. As protein: CASSQRWPEAFF.

This chain connects TRBV29-1 to TRBJ1-2; D ambiguous. CDR1 and CDR2 from the germline V gene are SQVTM and ANQGSEA. This CDR3 is built from 14 residues. V lost 4 bases and J 0 bases, leaving 12 bases between the germline ends. The CDR3 bases are TGCAGCGTTGCGCCAGGATCAGCTAACTATGGCTACACCTTC. This sequence encodes CSVAPGSANYGYTF.

As regards this clone: At one end, the junction sequence differs from germline, possibly due to a read error. This chain uses TRBV6-5 with TRBJ2-5; 12 bases map to TRBD2. CDR3 size: 14 residues. Germline V lookup: CDR1 MNHEY, CDR2 SVGAGI. CDR3 amino acids: CASSALAGGETRYF. The DNA for the CDR3 is TGTGCCAGCAGCGCACTAGCGGGGGGAGAGACCCGGTACTTC.

V gene TRBV5-4 combines with J gene TRBJ2-7, with D perhaps TRBD1 (5 bases). The CDR3 is 15 amino acids. Germline lookup yields CDR1 SGHNT and CDR2 YYREEE (reference sequence). Deletions cut 3 bases from V and 0 bases from J, with 13 bases between. The CDR3 sequence is CASSSGRTSSYEQYF. CDR3 in DNA: TGTGCCAGCAGCTCCGGACGGACAAGCTCCTACGAGCAGTACTTC.

V usage is TRBV18 and J usage is TRBJ1-3; TRBD1 matches 8 bases. CDR1 and CDR2 from the germline V gene are KGHSH and LQKENI. The V gene end was trimmed by 3 bases and the J gene end by 3 bases; junction bases not matched to a gene: 4. The CDR3 consists of 15 residues. CDR3 nucleotides: TGTGCCAGCTCACCTACAGGGGGTCTTGGAAACACCATATATTTT. It encodes CASSPTGGLGNTIYF.

The gene calls are TRBV7-9 and TRBJ1-1; maybe TRBD1 (6 bases). The CDR3 contains 17 residues. The V end was cut by 3 bases, the J end by 1 base, with 18 bases between. CDR1 and CDR2 (germline): SEHNR, FQNEAQ (reference sequence). The CDR3 sequence: CASSLRDAVGANTEAFF. DNA of the CDR3: TGTGCCAGCAGCTTGAGGGATGCCGTGGGGGCGAACACTGAAGCTTTCTTT.

This clone was observed once. The chain joins TRBV6-6 to TRBJ2-3; maybe TRBD2 (6 bases). Deletions cut 6 bases from V and 5 bases from J, with 9 bases between. The CDR3 is 12 amino acids. Germline V gives CDR1 MNHNY, CDR2 SVGAGI (reference sequence). The CDR3 region is CASSVGGDTQYF. Written as DNA, the CDR3 is TGTGCCAGCAGCGTGGGGGGAGATACGCAGTATTTT.

This clone was seen only a few times. This chain uses TRBV23-1 with TRBJ2-3; TRBD2 matches at 15 bases. TRBV23-1 is annotated as an ORF whose role is uncertain. The V and J ends lost 4 bases and 3 bases, in that order; junction bases with no gene match: 14. The CDR3 loop spans 20 amino acids. Here the CDR3 reads CASSLVGGLAGGKGTDTQYF. CDR3 nucleotide sequence: TGCGCCAGCAGTCTGGTTGGTGGACTAGCGGGAGGGAAAGGTACAGATACGCAGTATTTT.

The J gene is TRBJ1-2, the V gene TRBV9; D perhaps matches TRBD1 (5 bases). Trimming shortened V by 0 bases and J by 7 bases, and 19 bases separated the two germline ends. Germline lookup yields CDR1 SGDLS and CDR2 YYNGEE. The CDR3 runs to 16 residues. The CDR3 is CASSVANIPGGGGYTF. CDR3 nucleotides: TGTGCCAGCAGCGTAGCCAACATACCGGGGGGAGGTGGCTACACCTTC. Based on the CDR3 plus reference TRBV9 and TRBJ1-2, the full variable domain is DSGVTQTPKHLITATGQRVTLRCSPRSGDLSVYWYQQSLDQGLQFLIQYYNGEERAKGNILERFSAQQFPDLHSELNLSSLELGDSALYFCASSVANIPGGGGYTFGSGTRLTVV.